Following are 30 T cell receptor beta chains from one sample sequenced in a study of blood T cell repertoires in COVID-19. Assay used: immunoSEQ multiplex PCR; TCRdb lists only in-frame clones, some missing. Of roughly 260,000 clones in the sample, roughly 87% are singletons; the top ten hold 2.5% to 3%. The specimen sequenced was PBMCs or T cells enriched from blood (not recorded which). The receptors were gathered from a woman in her twenties or thirties with acute COVID-19.

This clone was recorded a few times. The V call is TRBV7-9, the J call TRBJ1-1; D is unclear. Germline V CDR1 and CDR2: SEHNR, FQNEAQ (reference sequence). Trimming left V 6 bases short and J 4 bases short, with 18 bases between. The CDR3 extends over 15 amino acids. The CDR3, as DNA: TGTGCCAGCAGTCCCTTGCGGGGAATTGGCACTGAAGCTTTCTTT. Its protein product is CASSPLRGIGTEAFF.

This chain joins TRBV6-5 and TRBJ1-2; D is ambiguous. This CDR3 region has 12 residues. The V and J ends lost 6 bases and 6 bases respectively, with 11 bases between them. Germline V CDR1 and CDR2: MNHEY, SVGAGI. CDR3: CASRERNDGYTF. The CDR3 DNA follows: TGTGCCAGCAGAGAGCGGAACGATGGCTACACCTTC.

This chain uses TRBV19 with TRBJ1-4; 11 bases align to TRBD1. The trim removed 4 bases at V and 5 bases at J, leaving 6 bases unmatched. CDR3 length: 16 residues. The germline V gene encodes CDR1 LNHDA and CDR2 SQIVND (reference sequence). The chain's CDR3 is CASSSWTGGVNEKLFF. CDR3 sequence (DNA): TGTGCCAGTAGTAGCTGGACAGGGGGCGTGAATGAAAAACTGTTTTTT.

This clone has just a few counts. The chain uses TRBV21-1 and TRBJ2-3; the table's D call, TRBD2, has no DNA check behind it. TRBV21-1 is labeled a pseudogene. The CDR3 runs to 15 residues. The CDR3 spells CASSKSGIPLDTQYF. The CDR3 DNA follows: TGTGCCAGCAGCAAATCGGGGATACCCCTAGATACGCAGTATTTT.

V gene TRBV6-2 or TRBV6-3 combines with J gene TRBJ2-7; D uncertain. Germline assignment: CDR1 MNHEY and CDR2 SVGEGT. The CDR3 loop spans 13 amino acids. V lost 0 bases and J lost 1, with 4 bases in between. CDR3 nucleotide sequence: TGTGCCAGCAGTTACTCGAGATCCTACGAGCAGTACTTC. This gives the protein CASSYSRSYEQYF.

The rearrangement uses TRBV27 and TRBJ1-4; TRBD1 aligns across 7 bases. CDR3 length: 15 residues. The V gene's germline CDR1 is MNHEY and CDR2 SMNVEV (reference sequence). V lost 5 bases and J lost 1; bases outside the gene matches: 4. The CDR3 coding sequence is TGTGCCAGCAGTATAAACAGGGGAACTAATGAAAAACTGTTTTTT. This encodes CASSINRGTNEKLFF.

This clone was detected once. The chain links TRBV6-2 or TRBV6-3 to TRBJ2-3; D unclear. The CDR3 runs 15 residues. The V gene lost 2 bases and the J gene lost 2 bases, with 11 bases spanning the gap. Germline V gene sequence: CDR1 MNHEY, CDR2 SVGEGT. CDR3 sequence: CASSYPDTATDTQYF. The CDR3 nucleotides are TGTGCCAGCAGTTACCCCGACACCGCCACAGATACGCAGTATTTT.

The rearrangement uses TRBV3-1 (or the pseudogene TRBV3-2) and TRBJ2-7, with a tentative D call TRBD1 (6 bases). Germline V gene lookup returns CDR1 LGHDT and CDR2 YNNKEL (reference sequence). The CDR3 is 14 amino acids. V lost 3 bases and J 7 bases, leaving 16 bases between the germline ends. This CDR3 reads CASSQIRDTGEQYF. CDR3 bases: TGTGCCAGCAGCCAGATCCGGGACACTGGGGAGCAGTACTTC.

The V and J genes are TRBV29-1 and TRBJ2-1, with TRBD2 matching 11 bases. Trimming at V came to 0 bases and at J to 0 bases, leaving 10 bases not matched to a gene. The length of the CDR3 is 19 residues. CDR1 SQVTM and CDR2 ANQGSEA come from the germline V gene. CDR3 coding DNA: TGCAGCGTTGAAGAATGGTCGACTAGCGGGGAAAGCTCCTACAATGAGCAGTTCTTC. Translating it yields CSVEEWSTSGESSYNEQFF.

The gene calls are TRBV7-9 and TRBJ2-7, with D perhaps TRBD2 (7 bases). The CDR3 runs 14 residues. CDR1 SEHNR and CDR2 FQNEAQ come from the germline V gene (reference sequence). Trimming pared 5 bases from V and 6 bases from J, leaving 17 bases between. The CDR3 sequence: CASSQTWGGPEQYF. In nucleotides, the CDR3 is TGTGCCAGCAGCCAGACTTGGGGGGGGCCCGAGCAGTACTTC.

This chain joins TRBV5-1 and TRBJ2-3, with 15 bases lining up with TRBD2. Germline assignment: CDR1 SGHRS and CDR2 YFSETQ. Trimming removed 4 bases from V and 3 bases from J; junction bases left unmatched: 6. This CDR3 comprises 17 residues. CDR3 DNA: TGCGCCAGCAGCCCAAGGACTAGCGGGGGGGCAACAGATACGCAGTATTTT. Translated: CASSPRTSGGATDTQYF.

The genes are TRBV10-2 and TRBJ1-1; 8 bases fit TRBD1. This CDR3 spans 12 amino acids. Trimming took 8 bases from V and 3 from J; bases not matched to a gene: 2. CDR1 is WSHSY, CDR2 SAAADI, per germline. This CDR3 is CASGQGHTEAFF. The CDR3 DNA reads as TGCGCCAGCGGACAGGGACACACTGAAGCTTTCTTT.

The chain joins TRBV3-1 (or the pseudogene TRBV3-2) to TRBJ2-3, with 8 bases matching TRBD1. CDR1 LGHDT and CDR2 YNNKEL come from the germline V gene (reference sequence). The CDR3 runs to 16 residues. With 4 bases clipped from V and 2 bases from J, the junction kept 8 bases outside the gene matches. CDR3 in amino acids: CASSRAGTGHTDTQYF. For the CDR3, the DNA is TGTGCCAGCAGCCGTGCCGGGACAGGTCACACAGATACGCAGTATTTT.

The rearrangement links TRBV12-5 to TRBJ1-5; no reliable D call. V was pared by 6 bases and J by 0 bases, with 6 bases between. Germline CDR1 and CDR2: LGHNT and FRNRAP. The CDR3 extends over 13 amino acids. This CDR3 reads CASGGLSNQPQHF. The CDR3, as DNA: TGTGCTAGTGGCGGTCTTAGCAATCAGCCCCAGCATTTT.

V gene TRBV28 combines with J gene TRBJ1-4; D unresolved. CDR3 length equals 13 residues. The V gene lost 11 bases and the J gene lost 0 bases, with 10 bases spanning the gap. Germline V gene sequence: CDR1 MDHEN, CDR2 SYDVKM. Here the CDR3 reads CAGGGTTNEKLFF. Here the CDR3 DNA reads TGTGCCGGCGGCGGCACAACTAATGAAAAACTGTTTTTT.

Here the CDR3 reads CASHPGEYNYGYTF. The CDR3 DNA follows: TGTGCCAGTCACCCGGGAGAATACAACTATGGCTACACCTTC. The chain employs TRBV7-9 and TRBJ1-2; unclear D gene. V was pared by 9 bases and J by 2 bases, with 16 bases between. This CDR3 is built from 14 residues. The germline V gene encodes CDR1 SEHNR and CDR2 FQNEAQ (reference sequence).

The chain joins TRBV5-1 to TRBJ1-3; 11 nucleotides align to TRBD1. The V segment lost 2 bases and the J segment 6 bases; nucleotides outside the gene matches: 16. The length of the CDR3 is 19 residues. Germline CDR1 is SGHRS and CDR2 is YFSETQ. This chain's CDR3 is CASSLLPGQGVGVPNTIYF. DNA for the CDR3: TGCGCCAGCAGCTTATTGCCGGGACAGGGGGTAGGAGTTCCAAACACCATATATTTT.

The chain is built from TRBV6-6 and TRBJ1-1, with D possibly TRBD1 on 5 matching bases. Germline CDR1 and CDR2: MNHNY and SVGAGI (reference sequence). There are 16 residues in the CDR3. Trimming shortened V by 7 bases and J by 1 base, and 19 bases separated the two germline ends. The CDR3 sequence: CASTGRWGDRNTEAFF. Here the CDR3 DNA reads TGTGCCAGCACGGGCCGTTGGGGGGATAGGAACACTGAAGCTTTCTTT.

The J gene is TRBJ2-2, the V gene TRBV13; 8 positions agree with TRBD1. J was trimmed by 10 bases and V by 4 bases; bases with no gene match: 2. The CDR3 covers 12 residues. Germline-derived CDR1 and CDR2 are PRHDT and FYEKMQ (reference sequence). The CDR3 loop is CASSSRGPELFF. The CDR3 DNA sequence: TGTGCCAGCAGCTCCAGGGGGCCGGAGCTGTTTTTT.

The rearrangement joins TRBV5-1 to TRBJ2-7; possible D gene TRBD1, 6 bases. The V end lost 4 bases, the J end lost 2 bases, and 10 bases lay between the germline ends. Germline CDR1 SGHRS, CDR2 YFSETQ. The length of the CDR3 is 13 residues. The CDR3: CASSRDTAYEQYF. The CDR3 DNA is TGCGCCAGCAGCAGGGACACAGCCTACGAGCAGTACTTC. Filled out from reference TRBV5-1 and TRBJ2-7, the complete variable domain reads KAGVTQTPRYLIKTRGQQVTLSCSPISGHRSVSWYQQTPGQGLQFLFEYFSETQRNKGNFPGRFSGRQFSNSRSEMNVSTLELGDSALYLCASSRDTAYEQYFGPGTRLTVT.

The chain has TRBV7-9 and TRBJ1-2; TRBD1 might be the D (5 bases). Germline CDR1 is SEHNR and CDR2 is FQNEAQ (reference sequence). The CDR3 covers 14 residues. Trimming took off 2 bases at V and 8 bases at J, with 15 bases between the two ends. DNA of the CDR3: TGTGCCAGCAGCTTACGCAGGGCGTTTGCGGGCTACACCTTC. Amino acid sequence: CASSLRRAFAGYTF.

The rearrangement links TRBV27 to TRBJ1-2, with D perhaps matching TRBD1 (5 bases). Germline CDR1 is MNHEY and CDR2 is SMNVEV (reference sequence). The V and J ends lost 0 bases and 0 bases respectively, with 14 bases between them. The CDR3 has 17 amino acids. The CDR3, as DNA: TGTGCCAGCAGTTTATCCCCGCGGGGCGGGACTAACTATGGCTACACCTTC. Translated: CASSLSPRGGTNYGYTF.

CDR3 region: CASSLEASGFYNEQFF. The CDR3 nucleotides are TGTGCCAGCAGCTTAGAGGCTAGCGGGTTCTACAATGAGCAGTTCTTC. V and J are TRBV7-2 and TRBJ2-1; 8 bases match TRBD2. The ends lost 1 base at V and 3 bases at J; junction bases unmatched: 5. The V gene's germline CDR1 is SGHTA and CDR2 FQGNSA. This CDR3 has 16 amino acids.

The chain links TRBV7-8 to TRBJ1-1, with D perhaps matching TRBD1 (6 bases). The CDR3 covers 15 residues. Deletions cut 5 bases from V and 0 bases from J, with 13 bases between. Germline lookup yields CDR1 SGHVS and CDR2 FQNEAQ. CDR3 sequence reads: CASSRGDNLNTEAFF. The CDR3 DNA is TGTGCCAGCAGCCGAGGGGACAATCTGAACACTGAAGCTTTCTTT.

The CDR3 DNA follows: TGTGCCAGCAGCTTCTCCAACGGGTGGAATAATTCACCCCTCCACTTT. Protein sequence: CASSFSNGWNNSPLHF. This chain uses TRBV5-6 with TRBJ1-6; D is ambiguous. The CDR3 is 16 residues long. Trimming took off 2 bases at V and 5 bases at J, with 14 bases between the two ends. Germline V lookup: CDR1 SGHDT, CDR2 YYEEEE.

The CDR3 sequence is CASSSSGAGANVLTF. The CDR3 DNA is TGTGCCAGCAGCTCCTCAGGGGCTGGGGCCAACGTCCTGACTTTC. The V gene is TRBV9, the J gene TRBJ2-6, with D maybe TRBD1 (6 bases). Germline V lookup: CDR1 SGDLS, CDR2 YYNGEE. The CDR3 consists of 15 residues. The V end was cut by 4 bases, the J end by 2 bases, with 10 bases between.

The chain recombines TRBV9 with TRBJ2-5; TRBD1 might be the D (5 bases). The CDR3 covers 14 residues. Germline CDR1 is SGDLS and CDR2 is YYNGEE. V was shortened by 0 bases and J by 5 bases, with 11 bases between the two germline ends. CDR3 sequence (DNA): TGTGCCAGCAGCGTAGAAGGGGAAGAGGAGACCCAGTACTTC. As protein: CASSVEGEEETQYF.

This clone is labeled medium-sized (0.01 to 0.1%). This chain connects TRBV4-1 to TRBJ1-4; D unresolved. CDR3 length: 17 residues. Germline-derived CDR1 and CDR2 are MGHRA and YSYEKL. V shed 3 bases and J shed 8 bases, with 22 bases lying between them. CDR3 sequence reads: CASSQEPPVERYEKLFF. The CDR3 DNA is TGCGCCAGCAGCCAGGAACCACCGGTGGAGCGGTACGAAAAACTGTTTTTT.

The count of this clone is one. This chain links TRBV28 with TRBJ1-2; a weak D match, TRBD1 (6 bases). The germline gives CDR1 MDHEN, CDR2 SYDVKM. V lost 5 bases to trimming and J lost 5 bases, with 9 bases between them. The CDR3 has 12 residues. The DNA for the CDR3 is TGTGCCAGCAGTCCAGGGGAATATGGCTACACCTTC. It yields the protein CASSPGEYGYTF.

The V and J genes are TRBV5-1 and TRBJ1-4; 7 bases agree with TRBD1. Germline V CDR1 and CDR2: SGHRS, YFSETQ. This CDR3 is 15 amino acids long. Trimming at V came to 4 bases and at J to 8 bases, leaving 11 bases not matched to a gene. The DNA for the CDR3 is TGCGCCAGCAGCACGGCTGTGGGACAGCCCGAAAAACTGTTTTTT. This codes for CASSTAVGQPEKLFF.